This T cell receptor (beta chain) appears in the sequencing data of a study of cytomegalovirus exposure and HLA in healthy donors (dated by TCRdb to the late 2010s). Broadly, across the study: According to an earlier analysis of a few hundred of the donors, about 180 million T cells yielded 117 million unique TCR beta sequences and roughly 280 Gb of sequence data. Around 300 gigabases of sequencing data and tens of millions of unique TCR sequences were included in an early release covering several hundred HLA-typed donors. Of the roughly 390 genotyped donors, approximately 80% fell in the genetic ancestry cluster associated with self-reported Caucasian donors. The aim of the study was to test whether cataloging public T cell receptors could identify signatures of past pathogen exposure. The T cell repertoires of around 730 subjects were profiled by immunosequencing and related to cytomegalovirus serostatus. A separate validation cohort of 100 to 150 different subjects was used in addition to the approximately 640-subject first cohort. High-throughput TCR immunosequencing, statistical association of individual TCRs with disease status, and machine learning were combined to predict cytomegalovirus infection status. A later analysis re-analyzed previously published TCR beta repertoires from approximately 700 donors and added high-resolution HLA genotyping to study TCR occurrence patterns. Rather than using new phenotypic data, the later analysis identified candidate immune exposures from TCR beta sequences and from how often those sequences occurred across donors. An earlier analysis of around 640 of the donors used high-throughput TCR beta sequencing to judge whether each TCR beta V gene segment behaved as functional or pseudogenic. Alongside the repertoire data, information on donor age, sex, ethnicity and CMV serostatus was compiled. A later genetic analysis took genome-wide SNP genotypes for about 65% of the roughly 670 donors and used that subset as a discovery cohort. All discovery cohort repertoires had been generated on a single sequencing platform. HLA typing covered class I and class II loci at four-digit resolution. The number of typed donors differed by locus: about 620-630 for A, B, C, DRB1 and DQB1; 522 for DQA1; 600 to 610 for DPA1; and about 450 for DPB1. Roughly five DR-DQ haplotypes were treated as single units for association and clustering because of strong linkage in the cohort. Among a few hundred genotyped donors of the cohort, an average of roughly 240,000 unique TCR beta nucleotide sequences were sequenced per donor, about a sixth of them non-productive. The full study reports these points: The earlier analysis of 587 of the donors excluded some 16 rarely observed V segments, including chromosome 9 orphons, because counts were too low. Because some donors lacked HLA typing at each locus, the association tests relied only on the typed subset. A later analysis associated 15,000 to 20,000 TCR beta sequences with specific HLA alleles at a false discovery rate of 0.05. Cytomegalovirus status was reported to be diagnosed by the classifier with high specificity and sensitivity in both the original and validation cohorts. In a later analysis, several top co-occurrence clusters were reported to appear linked to parvovirus B19, influenza, CMV and Epstein-Barr virus. In a later analysis, HLA-associated TCR beta chains showed more clonal expansion and lower generation probabilities than non-associated chains that were equally common. Correlated functional status among segregating V segments might reflect linkage disequilibrium, but an unknown experimental factor could not be ruled out. An association between a missense DCLRE1C variant and V-gene and J-gene trimming of TCR beta chains was found in a later genetic analysis and replicated in an independent cohort. The sequencing pipeline was judged likely to have produced a cluster of highly shared sequence variants as a technical artifact. Assigning TCR associations to individual alleles was difficult when HLA alleles, especially DR and DQ, strongly co-occurred. Three of the identified cytomegalovirus-associated TCR beta chains were confirmed in vitro to be specific for cytomegalovirus antigens. According to a later analysis, TCR association rates differed among HLA loci, with DRB1 alleles showing the most associated TCRs and HLA-C alleles showing the fewest. The authors suggested that the approach could potentially be extended to other disease states and immunological phenotypes. In this cohort, only TCR beta chains were sequenced, and detectable features were limited by the absence of alpha or paired-chain data. The presence/absence analyses assumed that sequencing depth was roughly uniform across donors, and that assumption may not be true. Most TCR sequences were seen in very few donors, while some public TCRs were found in many individuals. The study listed 150 to 200 TCR beta chains as associated with cytomegalovirus. CMV serostatus was the only immune exposure information available for the cohort. Most CMV-associated TCR beta chains appeared to be HLA-restricted in a later analysis, and the HLA associations seemed to be driven largely by CMV exposure. In an earlier analysis of roughly 500 of the donors, most TCR beta V segments appeared in productive rearrangements about 90% or about 30% of the time, broadly matching IMGT annotations. A further reported finding was that TCR beta sequences accurately predicted the HLA-A and HLA-B alleles for most subjects in the first cohort. In a later genetic analysis, fewer N-insertions in productive TCRs were reported among donors in an Asian-associated ancestry cluster than the roughly 640-donor mean.

Receptor amplification or capture employed the immunoSEQ multiplex PCR assay. The multiplex PCR relied on a mix of 60 forward primers for TCR Vbeta segments and 13 reverse primers for TCR Jbeta segments. The CDR3 region of rearranged TCR beta genes was amplified from genomic DNA by a multiplex PCR assay. On the Illumina HiSeq System, the amplified TCR beta libraries were sequenced as 87-base-pair reads. The study's processing was this. A later analysis counted some 80 million unique TCR beta chains across the 550 to 800 repertoires, and some 12 million of these chains were shared by at least two donors. A nearest-neighbor algorithm error-corrected the raw reads and collapsed the reads into unique sequences, merging closely related sequences to remove PCR and sequencing errors. CDR3 sequences were aligned to IMGT reference sequences to assign V, D and J gene segments. For a sequence to be retained, a match of at least six nucleotides to both a V gene segment and a J gene segment was required. A rearrangement counted as productive if the CDR3 had no stop codons and remained in frame with V and J, and every other rearrangement counted as non-productive. Following IMGT convention, CDR3 was defined as the stretch from the second conserved V-encoded cysteine up to the conserved J-encoded phenylalanine. Sequences without an unambiguous match to a single V gene segment were excluded from the earlier analysis of almost 600 of the donors. In an earlier analysis of 587 of the donors, V segments were called functional above 56.7% productive rearrangements and were called segregating when the between-donor standard deviation exceeded 5%. To diagnose cytomegalovirus status from the catalog of TCR beta chain sequences, a statistical classification framework was built. V and J gene assignment, in a later analysis, came from comparing TCR nucleotide sequences with IMGT/GENE-DB human TR gene sequences. In a later analysis, CDR3 sequences and most-parsimonious VDJ recombination scenarios were assigned using the TCRdist pipeline. In a later analysis, every TCR beta chain was defined by the combination of its CDR3 amino acid sequence and its V-gene family, and reads without a unique V-gene family were dropped. As a way to deal with suspected cross-contamination and a sequencing artifact, a later analysis dropped hundreds of nucleotide sequences that were highly shared and had low generation probability. In a later analysis, a clonal expansion index for each public chain was calculated from normalized within-repertoire ranks of inferred template counts. In a later analysis, generation probabilities were computed using a VDJ recombination model fitted to out-of-frame rearrangements, and the results were checked against IGoR. A later analysis scored TCR-TCR, TCR-HLA and TCR-CMV co-occurrence with hypergeometric tests, applying a repertoire-size bias correction to TCR pairs. False discovery rates were estimated in a later analysis by permuting HLA or CMV assignments 20 times. A later analysis grouped co-occurring TCRs with DBSCAN, adding TCRdist sequence similarity when clustering within HLA-allele-positive subsets. Repertoires with fewer than 30,000 or more than 120,000 public chains were left out of co-occurrence clustering, as were four to six repertoires with anomalous nucleotide sharing. The clones in this table, taken by TCRdb from immuneACCESS, are in-frame only. Not every clone is retained; where verified, under half of the shortfall comes from an unresolved V gene, and the cause of the rest is unknown. The DNA was the basis for D and trimming; V, J and clone size are from that table. The sample table records 130,000 to 150,000 clones; around 81% of these occur just once. The top ten hold 6.8% of the sample.

In total, approximately 610 healthy bone marrow donors made up the cohort. All cohort members were sampled while nominally healthy, although unrecorded immune exposures were likely present. The donor was CMV seropositive and was included in the group of 270 or so seropositive cohort members. Each donor provided a peripheral blood sample, and peripheral blood mononuclear cells were used for TCR beta sequencing. The Qiagen DNeasy Blood Extraction Kit was used to extract genomic DNA from the blood cell samples. As for this clone: No cognate antigen has been identified for it. No much larger clonotype is one base removed from it; base qualities were not supplied.

This TCR was recovered from a man aged 35-49 years in good health and CMV-seropositive. Sequencing was performed on PBMCs.

The CDR3 sequence is CASSERGSGGEKLFF. Here is the DNA: TGTGCCAGCAGTGAAAGAGGGTCGGGCGGCGAAAAACTGTTTTTT. The rearrangement combines TRBV6-1 with TRBJ1-4; confidence is insufficient to name the D gene. V loses 2 bases of germline sequence and J loses 8 bases, and the interval between the two ends is 15 bases. The CDR3 has 15 amino acids, counting the end cysteine and phenylalanine. CDR3 DNA only is kept here, 45 bases in frame from base 1. In the germline V gene, CDR1 corresponds to MNHNS and CDR2 to SASEGT.